This is a list of T cell receptor beta chains from one sample in a study of T cell repertoires in cytomegalovirus infection. TCRdb re-called the reads with MiXCR, one entry per CDR3 protein. The sample has 100,000 to 150,000 distinct CDR3 sequences, approximately 24% seen once. Their target antigens are unknown. The sequencing input was PBMCs, sequenced either directly or after in vitro stimulation (not recorded which). All receptors come from a human donor in good health (CMV status not recorded). Some clones in this sample may be carry-over from other donors' samples. Both conserved end residues are trimmed from each CDR3.

CDR3 protein: ASSPGGQDKDEQY
V gene: TRBV28
J gene: TRBJ2-7

CDR3 protein: ASSNRDPQETQY
V gene: TRBV19
J gene: TRBJ2-5

CDR3 protein: ASSRKASGSTDTQY
V gene: TRBV6-6
J gene: TRBJ2-3

CDR3 protein: ASSGDFEAF
V gene: TRBV12-3/TRBV12-4
J gene: TRBJ1-1

CDR3 protein: ASSQEGRGNSRAF
V gene: TRBV4-1
J gene: TRBJ1-1

CDR3 protein: ASSWGQLRGVGHVMNTEAF
V gene: TRBV6-5
J gene: TRBJ1-1

CDR3 protein: ASSQNGVLNTEAF
V gene: TRBV2
J gene: TRBJ1-1

CDR3 protein: ASSPRTGNKQPQH
V gene: TRBV2
J gene: TRBJ1-5

CDR3 protein: ASSVVGGQGYEQY
V gene: TRBV7-2
J gene: TRBJ2-7

CDR3 protein: ASSLGDRASEKLF
V gene: TRBV11-2
J gene: TRBJ1-4

CDR3 protein: ASSLRLPTGTLQETQY
V gene: TRBV7-8
J gene: TRBJ2-5

CDR3 protein: ASSPQRPGNQPQH
V gene: TRBV2
J gene: TRBJ1-5

CDR3 protein: ASRPTRSPHEQY
V gene: TRBV11-2
J gene: TRBJ2-7

CDR3 protein: ASSAGRGRSYEQY
V gene: TRBV7-2
J gene: TRBJ2-7

CDR3 protein: SARVGGTDTQY
V gene: TRBV20-1
J gene: TRBJ2-3

CDR3 protein: ASSLGWGTGDPNEQF
V gene: TRBV5-6
J gene: TRBJ2-1

CDR3 protein: ASSQGQGRGEQF
V gene: TRBV14
J gene: TRBJ2-1

CDR3 protein: ASSSGQGNYEQY
V gene: TRBV7-9
J gene: TRBJ2-7